These 27 T cell receptor beta chains were all obtained from the same sample, sequenced in a study of OX40 agonist ivuxolimab in advanced cancers. TCRdb's table, derived via immunoSEQ multiplex PCR, lists solely in-frame clones and lacks some. Here the sample spans tens of thousands of clones, around nine tenths being singletons. This specimen was CD4+ or CD8+ T cells sorted from blood, taken in a trial of the OX40 agonist ivuxolimab. Receptors were obtained from an adult with an advanced solid tumor such as melanoma, head and neck, liver or kidney cancer.

The CDR3 DNA reads TGTGCCAGCAGTGGGTGGGGCGAAGTCTACGAGCAGTACTTC. Its translation: CASSGWGEVYEQYF. This sequence joins TRBV25-1 and TRBJ2-7, with D possibly being TRBD1 (5 bases). V was cut by 4 bases and J by 3 bases, with 13 bases left in between. The length of the CDR3 is 14 residues. The germline V gene encodes CDR1 MGHDK and CDR2 SYGVNS.

This rearrangement joins TRBV6-1 to TRBJ2-7, with D possibly TRBD2 on 6 matching bases. From germline, CDR1 is MNHNS and CDR2 SASEGT. CDR3 length: 14 residues. With 7 bases removed from V and 2 bases from J, the gap between germline ends came to 15 bases. The CDR3, as DNA: TGTGCCAGCACCCCCCGGGGGTCTACCTACGAGCAGTACTTC. Protein product: CASTPRGSTYEQYF.

The V and J genes are TRBV5-6 and TRBJ1-1, with D unresolved. The CDR3 runs 12 residues. Per the germline V gene, CDR1 is SGHDT and CDR2 is YYEEEE. Between the trimmed V and J ends, which lost 3 bases and 2 bases, there was a span of 5 bases. CDR3 amino acids: CASSSGNTEAFF. In DNA, the CDR3 is TGTGCCAGCAGCTCGGGCAACACTGAAGCTTTCTTT.

This clone was found once. The chain recombines TRBV9 with TRBJ2-3, with D tentatively TRBD1 (5 bases). This CDR3 has 14 amino acids. V gave up 1 base and J gave up 4 bases, with 10 bases separating them. The V gene's germline CDR1 is SGDLS and CDR2 YYNGEE. The CDR3: CASSVRQPPDTQYF. CDR3 DNA: TGTGCCAGCAGCGTAAGACAGCCCCCAGATACGCAGTATTTT.

The chain combines TRBV5-4 with TRBJ1-1; 9 bases are a match to TRBD1. The germline V gene has CDR1 SGHNT and CDR2 YYREEE (reference sequence). The CDR3 runs to 16 residues. The ends lost 2 bases at V and 1 base at J; junction bases unmatched: 6. The CDR3 loop is CASSFSQGAQNTEAFF. The CDR3 DNA is TGTGCCAGCAGCTTTTCACAGGGGGCTCAGAACACTGAAGCTTTCTTT.

The rearrangement uses TRBV13 and TRBJ1-2; perhaps TRBD1 as D (6 bases). The CDR3 totals 17 residues. Deletions cut 0 bases from V and 4 bases from J, with 18 bases between. Germline values: CDR1 PRHDT, CDR2 FYEKMQ (reference sequence). The CDR3 DNA sequence: TGTGCCAGCAGCTTAGGAGTGGCTCCTCGACAGGCCTATGGCTACACCTTC. It specifies CASSLGVAPRQAYGYTF.

This CDR3 is CASTPSRGGSPLHF. The CDR3 DNA reads as TGTGCCAGCACCCCCAGCAGGGGAGGTTCACCCCTCCACTTT. The chain employs TRBV6-1 and TRBJ1-6, with D possibly matching TRBD1 (6 bases). This CDR3 is 14 amino acids long. Trimming pared 7 bases from V and 9 bases from J, leaving 16 bases between. CDR1 is MNHNS, CDR2 SASEGT, per germline.

The chain employs TRBV5-5 and TRBJ1-2; 9 bases agree with TRBD1. CDR1 and CDR2 from the germline V gene are SGHKS and YYEKEE (reference sequence). This CDR3 has 14 residues. The V gene end was trimmed by 4 bases and the J gene end by 5 bases; junction bases not matched to a gene: 6. The CDR3 nucleotides are TGTGCCAGCAGCCAACCGGGACAGGGATATGGCTACACCTTC. Translated: CASSQPGQGYGYTF.

V gene TRBV5-1 combines with J gene TRBJ2-3; D uncertain. Germline V CDR1 and CDR2: SGHRS, YFSETQ. V was clipped by 2 bases and J by 1 base, with 2 bases between them. The CDR3 spans 12 residues. This CDR3 is CASSFRTDTQYF. In nucleotides, the CDR3 is TGCGCCAGCAGCTTCCGCACAGATACGCAGTATTTT.

The rearrangement links TRBV19 to TRBJ2-5; 8 bases are shared with TRBD2. V was clipped by 7 bases and J by 4 bases; unmatched bases: 8. The germline V gene has CDR1 LNHDA and CDR2 SQIVND (reference sequence). The CDR3 consists of 14 residues. The CDR3 bases are TGTGCCAGTAACCTCGGGGGGGAGGCAGAGACCCAGTACTTC. It codes for CASNLGGEAETQYF.

The chain recombines TRBV6-1 with TRBJ1-1; TRBD1 aligns across 8 bases. The J segment lost 4 bases and the V segment lost 3 bases, leaving 1 base of the junction unmatched. CDR1 and CDR2 from the germline V gene are MNHNS and SASEGT. This CDR3 has 13 residues. The CDR3 sequence is CASSDTGGTEAFF. For the CDR3, the DNA is TGTGCCAGCAGTGATACAGGGGGCACTGAAGCTTTCTTT.

The chain is built from TRBV19 and TRBJ2-1; either TRBD1 or TRBD2 may fit D (5 bases each). The germline V gene has CDR1 LNHDA and CDR2 SQIVND (reference sequence). The CDR3 is made up of 14 amino acids. V lost 5 bases to trimming and J lost 5 bases, with 13 bases between them. The CDR3 here is CASSDSGANNEQFF. The CDR3 region has the DNA TGTGCCAGTAGTGATTCCGGGGCAAACAATGAGCAGTTCTTC. Supplemented by reference TRBV19 and TRBJ2-1, the full variable domain reads DGGITQSPKYLFRKEGQNVTLSCEQNLNHDAMYWYRQDPGQGLRLIYYSQIVNDFQKGDIAEGYSVSREKKESFPLTVTSAQKNPTAFYLCASSDSGANNEQFFGPGTRLTVL.

About this clone: Compared with germline, one end of the junction differs, possibly owing to a read error. This sequence joins TRBV7-9 and TRBJ1-1, with D perhaps TRBD1 (5 bases). Germline V gene data show CDR1 as SEHNR and CDR2 as FQNEAQ (reference sequence). The CDR3 is 14 amino acids. The CDR3 sequence is CVSSLAQGNTEAFF. CDR3 bases: TGTGTCAGCAGCTTAGCTCAGGGGAACACTGAAGCTTTCTTT.

The CDR3 region is CASREPGVNTEAFF. The DNA for the CDR3 is TGTGCCAGCAGGGAACCAGGGGTGAACACTGAAGCTTTCTTT. V and J are TRBV27 and TRBJ1-1; possibly TRBD1 for D (6 bases). The CDR3 has 14 amino acids. In germline, CDR1 is MNHEY, CDR2 SMNVEV (reference sequence). Trimming cost V 6 bases and J 0 bases, with 11 bases left between them.

The chain employs TRBV30 and TRBJ2-7, with D hard to call. V lost 1 base and J lost 1, with 5 bases in between. The length of the CDR3 is 12 residues. In germline, CDR1 is GTSNPN, CDR2 SVGIG (reference sequence). The DNA of the CDR3 is TGTGCCTGGAGTGGGCTATCCTACGAGCAGTACTTC. Protein product: CAWSGLSYEQYF.

This clone was seen a few times. The J gene is TRBJ1-1, the V gene TRBV29-1, with 11 bases fitting TRBD1. The ends lost 7 bases at V and 1 base at J; junction bases unmatched: 8. The length of the CDR3 is 15 residues. Germline V gene lookup returns CDR1 SQVTM and CDR2 ANQGSEA. For the CDR3, the DNA is TGCAGCGGGGGCCCCGGACAGGGGGCGAACACTGAAGCTTTCTTT. Its protein is CSGGPGQGANTEAFF.

The gene calls are TRBV27 and TRBJ2-5; D unresolved. CDR3 length: 17 amino acids. Germline V lookup: CDR1 MNHEY, CDR2 SMNVEV (reference sequence). Between the trimmed V and J ends, which lost 2 bases and 5 bases, there was a span of 21 bases. This chain's CDR3 is CASSLDVVSSAQETQYF. CDR3 in DNA: TGTGCCAGCAGTTTAGACGTCGTCTCCAGTGCCCAGGAGACCCAGTACTTC.

This clone was observed once. The V call is TRBV11-2, the J call TRBJ2-7, with D perhaps given as TRBD1 or TRBD2 (6 bases each). Germline V gene data show CDR1 as SGHAT and CDR2 as FQNNGV. This CDR3 has 14 residues. Trimming cost V 6 bases and J 5 bases, with 17 bases left between them. The CDR3 protein is CASSRQVPGDEQYF. The DNA for the CDR3 is TGTGCCAGCAGTCGACAGGTCCCGGGGGACGAGCAGTACTTC.

The chain combines TRBV6-6 with TRBJ2-7, with 9 bases identical to TRBD1. The CDR3 consists of 15 residues. Trimming removed 6 bases from V and 2 bases from J; junction bases left unmatched: 8. Germline CDR1 is MNHNY and CDR2 is SVGAGI (reference sequence). CDR3 coding DNA: TGTGCCAGCAGACCCCCGGGACAGGGAACCTACGAGCAGTACTTC. This gives the protein CASRPPGQGTYEQYF.

This clone showed up just a few times. The junction departs from the called germline gene at one end, perhaps through a read error. This chain uses TRBV5-1 with TRBJ1-2; TRBD1 agrees at 10 bases. The CDR3 sequence is 16 residues long. Germline CDR1 is SGHRS and CDR2 is YFSETQ. CDR3 sequence reads: CASSLVGTGVNHGYTF. Written as DNA, the CDR3 is TGCGCCAGCAGCTTGGTGGGGACAGGGGTTAACCATGGCTACACCTTC.

This chain links TRBV2 with TRBJ1-2; TRBD1 is a possible D gene (5 bases). This CDR3 contains 14 residues. CDR1 and CDR2 from the germline V gene are SNHLY and FYNNEI. Trimming took 9 bases from V and 3 from J, leaving 17 bases between them. The CDR3 sequence: CARGVLGAHYGYTF. The CDR3 DNA reads TGTGCCAGAGGGGTCTTAGGGGCCCACTATGGCTACACCTTC. Based on the CDR3 plus reference TRBV2 and TRBJ1-2, the full variable domain is EPEVTQTPSHQVTQMGQEVILRCVPISNHLYFYWYRQILGQKVEFLVSFYNNEISEKSEIFDDQFSVERPDGSNFTLKIRSTKLEDSAMYFCARGVLGAHYGYTFGSGTRLTVV.

The V gene is TRBV27, the J gene TRBJ1-1; tentatively, D is TRBD1 (5 bases). Per germline, CDR1 MNHEY and CDR2 SMNVEV (reference sequence). Trimming removed 1 base from V and 1 base from J, with 13 bases in between. CDR3 size: 16 residues. CDR3 DNA: TGTGCCAGCAGTTTATACGCCCGGGACCAGAACACTGAAGCTTTCTTT. It specifies CASSLYARDQNTEAFF.

The rearrangement joins TRBV4-1 to TRBJ1-5; D gene uncertain. Germline V lookup: CDR1 MGHRA, CDR2 YSYEKL. Trimming left V 4 bases short and J 0 bases short, with 10 bases between. The CDR3 is 15 residues long. In DNA, the CDR3 is TGCGCCAGCAGCCTCAAAGGTGATAGCAATCAGCCCCAGCATTTT. Translating it yields CASSLKGDSNQPQHF.

The rearrangement uses TRBV27 and TRBJ1-6, with 12 bases that match TRBD1. J was trimmed by 9 bases and V by 6 bases; bases with no gene match: 6. This CDR3 is 15 amino acids long. CDR1 and CDR2 (germline): MNHEY, SMNVEV (reference sequence). The CDR3 reads CASSGTGGWGSPLHF. As DNA, the CDR3 is TGTGCCAGCAGCGGGACAGGGGGCTGGGGTTCACCCCTCCACTTT.

The CDR3 protein is CASSPRNNYGYTF. In DNA, the CDR3 is TGTGCCAGCAGCCCACGCAACAACTATGGCTACACCTTC. J is TRBJ1-2 and V is TRBV27; D not resolved. This CDR3 contains 13 residues. CDR1 and CDR2 from the germline V gene are MNHEY and SMNVEV (reference sequence). V lost 6 bases and J 2 bases, leaving 10 bases between the germline ends.

The CDR3 sequence is CASSPEVAWVDEQFF. DNA of the CDR3: TGTGCCAGCAGCCCAGAGGTAGCGTGGGTCGATGAGCAGTTCTTC. The gene calls are TRBV5-5 and TRBJ2-1, with a weak D call TRBD2 (5 bases). This CDR3 is 15 amino acids long. V was trimmed by 4 bases and J by 8 bases, leaving 19 bases between them. In germline, CDR1 is SGHKS, CDR2 YYEKEE (reference sequence).

The CDR3 DNA is TGTGCCAGCAGAACACCAACCTACGAGCAGTACTTC. Translation: CASRTPTYEQYF. This sequence joins TRBV28 and TRBJ2-7; D not certain. CDR1 is MDHEN and CDR2 is SYDVKM in the germline V gene. This CDR3 has 12 residues. V dropped 6 bases and J dropped 2 bases, with 8 bases sitting between them.